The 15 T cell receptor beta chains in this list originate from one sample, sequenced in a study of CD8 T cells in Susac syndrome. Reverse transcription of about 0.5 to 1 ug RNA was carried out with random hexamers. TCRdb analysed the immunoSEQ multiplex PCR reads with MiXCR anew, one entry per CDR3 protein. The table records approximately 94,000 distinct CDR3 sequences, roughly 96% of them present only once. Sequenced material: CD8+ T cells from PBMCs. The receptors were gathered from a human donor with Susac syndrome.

The CDR3 sequence: CAPGGTARPQYF. CDR3 bases: TGTGCCCCAGGGGGGACGGCCCGGCCCCAGTACTTC. This sequence joins TRBV10-3 and TRBJ2-5; possible D gene TRBD1, 7 bases. Germline assignment: CDR1 ENHRY and CDR2 SYGVKD. The V and J ends lost 11 bases and 9 bases respectively, with 19 bases between them. This CDR3 contains 12 residues.

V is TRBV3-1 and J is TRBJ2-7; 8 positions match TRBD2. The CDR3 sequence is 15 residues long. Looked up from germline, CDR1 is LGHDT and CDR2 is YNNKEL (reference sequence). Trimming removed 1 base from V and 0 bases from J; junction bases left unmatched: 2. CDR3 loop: CASSQGGGSSYEQYF. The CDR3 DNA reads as TGTGCCAGCAGCCAAGGCGGGGGGAGCTCCTACGAGCAGTACTTC.

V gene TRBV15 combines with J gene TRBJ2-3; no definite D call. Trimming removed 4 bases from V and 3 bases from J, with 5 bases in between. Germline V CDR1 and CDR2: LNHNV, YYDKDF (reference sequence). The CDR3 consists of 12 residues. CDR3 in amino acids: CATSIGTDTQYF. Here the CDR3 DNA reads TGTGCCACCAGCATAGGGACAGATACGCAGTATTTT.

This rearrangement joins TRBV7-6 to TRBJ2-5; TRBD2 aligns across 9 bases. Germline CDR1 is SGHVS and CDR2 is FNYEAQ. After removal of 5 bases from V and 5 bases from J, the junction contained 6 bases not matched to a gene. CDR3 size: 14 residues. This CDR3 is CASSAGGPRETQYF. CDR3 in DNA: TGTGCCAGCAGCGCGGGGGGGCCACGGGAGACCCAGTACTTC.

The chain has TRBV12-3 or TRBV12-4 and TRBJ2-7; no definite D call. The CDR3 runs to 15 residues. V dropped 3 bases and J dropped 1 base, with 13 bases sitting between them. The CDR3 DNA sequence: TGTGCCAGCAGTTTCTCTGTGGGCGGATCCTACGAGCAGTACTTC. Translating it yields CASSFSVGGSYEQYF.

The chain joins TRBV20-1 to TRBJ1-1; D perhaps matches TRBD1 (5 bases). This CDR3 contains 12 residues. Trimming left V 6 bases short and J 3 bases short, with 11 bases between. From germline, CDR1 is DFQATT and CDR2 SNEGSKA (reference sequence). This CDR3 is CSAKPGDTEAFF. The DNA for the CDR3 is TGCAGTGCCAAGCCGGGGGACACTGAAGCTTTCTTT.

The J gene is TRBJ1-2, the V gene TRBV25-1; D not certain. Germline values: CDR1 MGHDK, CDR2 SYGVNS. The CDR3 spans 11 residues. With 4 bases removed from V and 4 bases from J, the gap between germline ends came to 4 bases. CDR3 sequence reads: CASSAPYGYTF. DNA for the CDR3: TGTGCCAGCAGTGCCCCCTATGGCTACACCTTC.

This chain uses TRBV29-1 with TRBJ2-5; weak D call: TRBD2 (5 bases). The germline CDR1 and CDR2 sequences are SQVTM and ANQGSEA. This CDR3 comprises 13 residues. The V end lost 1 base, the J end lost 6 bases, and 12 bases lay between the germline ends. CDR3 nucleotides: TGCAGCGTTGAAGGGGGTAGCGCGAAGACCCAGTACTTC. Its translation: CSVEGGSAKTQYF.

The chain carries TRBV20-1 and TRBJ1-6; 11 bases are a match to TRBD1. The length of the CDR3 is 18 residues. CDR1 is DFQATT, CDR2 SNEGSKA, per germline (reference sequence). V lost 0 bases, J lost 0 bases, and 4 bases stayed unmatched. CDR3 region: CSARDEDRGLSYNSPLHF. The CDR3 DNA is TGCAGTGCTAGAGATGAGGACAGGGGGCTCTCCTATAATTCACCCCTCCACTTT.

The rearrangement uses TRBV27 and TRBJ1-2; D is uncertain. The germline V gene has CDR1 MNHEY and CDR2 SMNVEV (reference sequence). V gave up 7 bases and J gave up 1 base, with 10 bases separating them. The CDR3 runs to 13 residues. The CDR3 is CASKAIDNYGYTF. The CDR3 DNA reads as TGTGCCAGCAAGGCCATCGATAACTATGGCTACACCTTC.

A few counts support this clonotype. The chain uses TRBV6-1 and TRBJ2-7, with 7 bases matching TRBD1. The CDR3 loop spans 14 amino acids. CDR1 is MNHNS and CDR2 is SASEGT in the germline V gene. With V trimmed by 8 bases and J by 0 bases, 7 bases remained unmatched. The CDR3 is CASSQGTSSYEQYF. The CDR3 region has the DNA TGTGCCAGCTCACAGGGGACGAGCTCCTACGAGCAGTACTTC.

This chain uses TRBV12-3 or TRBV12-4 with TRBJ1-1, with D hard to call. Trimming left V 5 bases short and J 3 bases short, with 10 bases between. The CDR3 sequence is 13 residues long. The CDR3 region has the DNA TGTGCCAGCAGTGCGGCCCTCTACACTGAAGCTTTCTTT. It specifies CASSAALYTEAFF.

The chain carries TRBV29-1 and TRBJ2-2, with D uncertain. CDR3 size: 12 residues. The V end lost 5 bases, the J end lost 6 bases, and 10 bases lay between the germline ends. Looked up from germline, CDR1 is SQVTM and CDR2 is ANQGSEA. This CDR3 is CSVLARPGELFF. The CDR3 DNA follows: TGCAGCGTTTTAGCTCGGCCCGGGGAGCTGTTTTTT.

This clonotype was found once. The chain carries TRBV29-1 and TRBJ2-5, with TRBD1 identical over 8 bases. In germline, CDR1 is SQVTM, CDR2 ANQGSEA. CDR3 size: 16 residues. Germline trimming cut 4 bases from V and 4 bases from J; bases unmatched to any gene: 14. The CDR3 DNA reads TGCAGCGTTGCTGGAAGGGAGACAGGGGATGGAGAGACCCAGTACTTC. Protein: CSVAGRETGDGETQYF.

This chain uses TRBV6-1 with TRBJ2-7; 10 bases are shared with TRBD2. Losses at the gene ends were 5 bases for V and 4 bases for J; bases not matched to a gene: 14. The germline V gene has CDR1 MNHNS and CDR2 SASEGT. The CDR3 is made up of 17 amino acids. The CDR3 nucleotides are TGTGCCAGCAGTCCAACCCCCCTAGCGGGGGCCTTTTACGAGCAGTACTTC. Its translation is CASSPTPLAGAFYEQYF.